The present T cell receptor (beta chain) was sequenced within a study of blood T cell repertoires in COVID-19. Turning to the study itself: Sample material is recorded as cDNA or gDNA derived from T cells, B-cell-depleted T cells, or PBMCs.

The length of the CDR3 is 15 residues. Trimming removed 0 bases from V and 5 bases from J, with 14 bases in between. CDR1 and CDR2 (germline): LNHNV, YYDKDF (reference sequence). Authors' methods: Scientists estimated how many nucleated cells there were by amplifying reference gene primers. Sequencing used immunoSEQ multiplex PCR; TCRdb keeps in-frame clones, though not all of them. Clone size and the V and J calls come from that table; the DNA yielded D and trimming. The sample lists some 50,000 clones, approximately 90% occurring once. The TCR originated in a man aged 45-65 years with acute or convalescent COVID-19. What was sequenced was peripheral blood. The chain carries TRBV15 and TRBJ2-7; weak D call: TRBD1 (5 bases). The chain's CDR3 is CATSRDRGTRHEQYF. The CDR3 DNA follows: TGTGCCACCAGCAGAGATAGGGGAACTCGCCACGAGCAGTACTTC.